Listed below are T cell receptor beta chains from one sample, sequenced in a study of cytomegalovirus exposure and HLA in healthy donors. This table comes from immunoSEQ multiplex PCR, and its TCRdb copy is limited to in-frame clones, with some not included. The sample lists about 140,000 clones, 79% seen once, with more than 0.75% in the top ten. The material sequenced was PBMCs. Source of these receptors: a man younger than 35 in good health and CMV-seronegative. Both conserved end residues are part of each CDR3. A D gene is named only where the DNA matches it firmly. Clone size is not always given. Where it is, it says once, few, many or a class for expanded clones.

abundance	j_gene	v_gene	d_gene	CDR3aa	CDR3nt
NA	TRBJ2-1	TRBV6-4	TRBD2	CASSTSGSTYNEQFF	TGTGCCAGCAGTACTAGCGGGTCTACCTACAATGAGCAGTTCTTC
NA	TRBJ1-2	TRBV11-2	TRBD1	CASRARDRRYDGYTF	TGTGCCAGCAGGGCCCGGGACAGACGCTATGATGGCTACACCTTC
NA	TRBJ1-6	TRBV4-3	NA	CASSQGRGSWSPLHF	TGCGCCAGCAGCCAAGGTCGGGGGAGTTGGTCACCCCTCCACTTT
NA	TRBJ2-5	TRBV5-1	NA	CASSLQQETQYF	TGCGCCAGCAGCCTACAGCAAGAGACCCAGTACTTC
NA	TRBJ1-2	TRBV27	TRBD1	CASRSSGTVYGYTF	TGTGCCAGCAGATCGTCCGGGACAGTATATGGCTACACCTTC
NA	TRBJ1-3	TRBV7-9	TRBD1	CASRQGVGNTIYF	TGTGCCAGCAGGCAGGGGGTCGGAAACACCATATATTTT
NA	TRBJ1-6	TRBV6-6	NA	CASSPQGANSPLHF	TGTGCCAGCAGTCCGCAGGGCGCTAATTCACCCCTCCACTTT
once	TRBJ2-7	TRBV7-2	TRBD2	CASSSQRGDPYEQYF	TGTGCCAGCAGTTCTCAGCGGGGGGATCCCTACGAGCAGTACTTC
NA	TRBJ1-4	TRBV6-1	TRBD1	CASSDAGQGFGEKLFF	TGTGCCAGCAGTGACGCGGGACAGGGCTTCGGTGAAAAACTGTTTTTT
NA	TRBJ2-2	TRBV2	TRBD1	CASKTYDRGATGELFF	TGTGCCAGCAAGACTTACGACAGGGGGGCCACCGGGGAGCTGTTTTTT
NA	TRBJ2-7	TRBV5-5	NA	CASSLVRGSYEQYF	TGTGCCAGCAGCTTGGTCAGGGGCTCCTACGAGCAGTACTTC
NA	TRBJ2-6	TRBV19	NA	CASSIASSGANVLTF	TGTGCCAGTAGTATAGCGAGCTCTGGGGCCAACGTCCTGACTTTC
NA	TRBJ1-5	TRBV19	NA	CASTETGGAHQPQHF	TGTGCCAGTACCGAAACTGGGGGGGCCCATCAGCCCCAGCATTTT
few	TRBJ1-6	TRBV6-5	NA	CASSATSPLHF	TGTGCCAGCAGTGCTACTTCACCCCTCCACTTT
NA	TRBJ2-7	TRBV19	TRBD1	CASSVGTGKYF	TGTGCCAGTAGTGTTGGGACAGGGAAGTACTTC
NA	TRBJ2-2	TRBV27	TRBD1	CASSLFGQGKDTGELFF	TGTGCCAGCAGTTTATTCGGACAGGGGAAGGACACCGGGGAGCTGTTTTTT
NA	TRBJ1-1	TRBV27	NA	CASSLSGVLNFVMGTEAFF	TGTGCCAGCAGTTTATCGGGAGTCCTAAACTTCGTTATGGGCACTGAAGCTTTCTTT